Shown below are 13 T cell receptor beta chains from a single sample sequenced in a study of blood T cell repertoires in COVID-19 (dated by TCRdb to 2019 to 2021). Libraries were prepared through the immunoSEQ multiplex PCR assay. This immuneACCESS table, as held by TCRdb, lists in-frame sequences with V and J called but not all clones. Of the missing ones, under half trace to an unresolved V gene in checked studies; the others have no known cause. This sample lists some 170,000 clones; around 80% were detected once. Over 6.5% of the sample lies in the top ten. The sequencing input was peripheral blood. The receptors here all came from a woman in her thirties or forties with COVID-19, enrolled during active disease.

J is TRBJ2-3 and V is TRBV21-1; TRBD2 is the table's D call and was not checked against the DNA. TRBV21-1 is designated a pseudogene. This CDR3 is 18 amino acids long. In DNA, the CDR3 is TGTGCCAGCAGCAAAAGTCTAGCGGGGGGTGTTAGCACAGATACGCAGTATTTT. The encoded protein is CASSKSLAGGVSTDTQYF.

The CDR3 coding sequence is TGTGCCAGCAGCGTAGTGTCACTAGCGGGAGCTGGGGCCGGGGAGCTGTTTTTT. Amino acid sequence: CASSVVSLAGAGAGELFF. This chain joins TRBV9 and TRBJ2-2; 11 bases fit TRBD2. Germline CDR1 is SGDLS and CDR2 is YYNGEE. The CDR3 is made up of 18 amino acids. V dropped 0 bases and J dropped 6; count of bases not matched to a gene: 10.

The chain is built from TRBV7-9 and TRBJ2-1; 10 nucleotides line up with TRBD2. The CDR3 contains 16 residues. Germline CDR1 is SEHNR and CDR2 is FQNEAQ (reference sequence). With V trimmed by 3 bases and J by 4 bases, 6 bases remained unmatched. The CDR3 DNA reads TGTGCCAGCAGCTTGAATAGCGGGGGGATATACAATGAGCAGTTCTTC. This sequence encodes CASSLNSGGIYNEQFF.

The chain couples TRBV9 to TRBJ2-5; tentatively, D is TRBD2 (6 bases). Per germline, CDR1 SGDLS and CDR2 YYNGEE. CDR3 length equals 14 residues. V was pared by 0 bases and J by 2 bases, with 8 bases between. CDR3 nucleotide sequence: TGTGCCAGCAGCGTAGCGGGGGAACAAGAGACCCAGTACTTC. This encodes CASSVAGEQETQYF.

The rearrangement uses TRBV6-1 and TRBJ1-1, with D possibly TRBD1 on 5 matching bases. Germline assignment: CDR1 MNHNS and CDR2 SASEGT. V was shortened by 2 bases and J by 3 bases, with 13 bases between the two germline ends. The CDR3 is 15 residues long. In DNA form, the CDR3 reads TGTGCCAGCAGTGAAAGGGTCCGCAGGGACACTGAAGCTTTCTTT. The encoded protein is CASSERVRRDTEAFF.

This rearrangement joins TRBV5-1 to TRBJ1-5; 9 nucleotides agree with TRBD1. This CDR3 region has 14 residues. V dropped 3 bases and J dropped 7; count of bases not matched to a gene: 5. In germline, CDR1 is SGHRS, CDR2 YFSETQ. The CDR3 loop reads CASSYGTGTQPQHF. The CDR3 DNA sequence: TGCGCCAGCAGCTACGGGACAGGGACCCAGCCCCAGCATTTT.

The chain links TRBV18 to TRBJ1-5; D not certain. Trimming left V 0 bases short and J 5 bases short, with 8 bases between. Per the germline V gene, CDR1 is KGHSH and CDR2 is LQKENI. This CDR3 comprises 14 residues. CDR3 sequence: CASSPPGSDQPQHF. CDR3 bases: TGTGCCAGCTCACCACCCGGGTCTGATCAGCCCCAGCATTTT. Using reference TRBV18 and TRBJ1-5 for the parts outside the CDR3, the full variable domain is NAGVMQNPRHLVRRRGQEARLRCSPMKGHSHVYWYRQLPEEGLKFMVYLQKENIIDESGMPKERFSAEFPKEGPSILRIQQVVRGDSAAYFCASSPPGSDQPQHFGDGTRLSIL.

The table lists this clone with a few counts. The V and J genes are TRBV29-1 and TRBJ1-2; TRBD1 is a possible D gene (6 bases). Trimming removed 4 bases at V and 12 bases at J, with 21 bases between. The CDR3 contains 13 residues. The germline V gene has CDR1 SQVTM and CDR2 ANQGSEA. The CDR3 loop is CSVGNGGAGMDTF. The CDR3 DNA is TGCAGCGTTGGAAATGGGGGCGCGGGTATGGACACCTTC.

V and J are TRBV15 and TRBJ2-5, with 9 nucleotides matching TRBD1. Germline V CDR1 and CDR2: LNHNV, YYDKDF (reference sequence). The CDR3 loop spans 16 amino acids. V gave up 0 bases and J gave up 2 bases; unmatched junction bases: 4. The DNA for the CDR3 is TGTGCCACCAGCAGAGACCTTGGGACAGGGCAAGAGACCCAGTACTTC. This encodes CATSRDLGTGQETQYF. The full variable domain, with the rest looked up from reference TRBV15 and TRBJ2-5, is DAMVIQNPRYQVTQFGKPVTLSCSQTLNHNVMYWYQQKSSQAPKLLFHYYDKDFNNEADTPDNFQSRRPNTSFCFLDIRSPGLGDTAMYLCATSRDLGTGQETQYFGPGTRLLVL.

The chain couples TRBV7-2 to TRBJ2-3, with 11 bases matching TRBD2. The CDR3 length is 17 residues. Per germline, CDR1 SGHTA and CDR2 FQGNSA. V was clipped by 5 bases and J by 2 bases; unmatched bases: 9. CDR3 in DNA: TGTGCCAGCAGCGGGAGAGGGGGACTAGCGGTCACAGATACGCAGTATTTT. Protein product: CASSGRGGLAVTDTQYF. The variable domain in full, completed from reference TRBV7-2 and TRBJ2-3, reads GAGVSQSPSNKVTEKGKDVELRCDPISGHTALYWYRQSLGQGLEFLIYFQGNSAPDKSGLPSDRFSAERTGGSVSTLTIQRTQQEDSAVYLCASSGRGGLAVTDTQYFGPGTRLTVL.

This clone appeared once. J is TRBJ1-6 and V is TRBV27; unclear D gene. The ends were cut back, 1 base at V and 8 bases at J, with 15 bases in the middle. CDR1 and CDR2 from the germline V gene are MNHEY and SMNVEV (reference sequence). CDR3 size: 16 residues. The CDR3, as DNA: TGTGCCAGCAGTTTATTTCAGGATCCCGGATATTCACCCCTCCACTTT. As protein: CASSLFQDPGYSPLHF.

This clone appeared once. The V and J genes are TRBV5-6 and TRBJ2-7, with 7 bases matching TRBD2. Germline CDR1 reads SGHDT; CDR2 reads YYEEEE. Germline trimming cut 7 bases from V and 1 base from J; bases unmatched to any gene: 5. This CDR3 is built from 13 residues. For the CDR3, the DNA is TGTGCCAGCCGGCGAGCGGGGTCCTACGAGCAGTACTTC. Its protein product is CASRRAGSYEQYF.

The V call is TRBV27, the J call TRBJ2-3; TRBD1 might be the D (6 bases). There are 14 residues in the CDR3. Trimming took off 6 bases at V and 1 base at J, with 11 bases between the two ends. From germline, CDR1 is MNHEY and CDR2 SMNVEV (reference sequence). The CDR3 protein is CASRRQEGTDTQYF. CDR3 in DNA: TGTGCCAGCAGAAGACAGGAAGGCACAGATACGCAGTATTTT.